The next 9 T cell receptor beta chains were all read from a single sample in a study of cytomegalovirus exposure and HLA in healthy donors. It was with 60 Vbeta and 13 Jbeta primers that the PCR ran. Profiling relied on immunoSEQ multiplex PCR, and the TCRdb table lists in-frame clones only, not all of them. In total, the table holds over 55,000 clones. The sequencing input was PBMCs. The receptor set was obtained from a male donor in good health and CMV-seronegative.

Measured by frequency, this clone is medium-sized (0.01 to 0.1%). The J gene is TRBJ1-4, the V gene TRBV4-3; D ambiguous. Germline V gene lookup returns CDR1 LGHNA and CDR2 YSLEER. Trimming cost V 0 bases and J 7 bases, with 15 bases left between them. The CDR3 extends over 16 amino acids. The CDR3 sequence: CASSQEMTSSGEKLFF. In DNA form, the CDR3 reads TGCGCCAGCAGCCAAGAAATGACCTCCAGCGGTGAAAAACTGTTTTTT.

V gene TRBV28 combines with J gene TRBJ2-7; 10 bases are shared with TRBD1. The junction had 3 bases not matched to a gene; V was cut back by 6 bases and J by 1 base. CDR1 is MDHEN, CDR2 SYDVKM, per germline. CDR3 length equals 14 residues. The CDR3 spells CASRGQGISYEQYF. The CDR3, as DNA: TGTGCCAGCAGGGGACAGGGGATTTCCTACGAGCAGTACTTC.

CDR3 region: CAWSQGWNSPLHF. DNA for the CDR3: TGTGCCTGGAGTCAGGGGTGGAATTCACCCCTCCACTTT. V gene TRBV30 combines with J gene TRBJ1-6; tentatively, D is TRBD1 (6 bases). Germline CDR1 reads GTSNPN; CDR2 reads SVGIG (reference sequence). V was cut by 2 bases and J by 7 bases, with 9 bases left in between. The CDR3 covers 13 residues. Filled out from reference TRBV30 and TRBJ1-6, the complete variable domain reads SQTIHQWPATLVQPVGSPLSLECTVEGTSNPNLYWYRQAAGRGLQLLFYSVGIGQISSEVPQNLSASRPQDRQFILSSKKLLLSDSGFYLCAWSQGWNSPLHFGNGTRLTVT.

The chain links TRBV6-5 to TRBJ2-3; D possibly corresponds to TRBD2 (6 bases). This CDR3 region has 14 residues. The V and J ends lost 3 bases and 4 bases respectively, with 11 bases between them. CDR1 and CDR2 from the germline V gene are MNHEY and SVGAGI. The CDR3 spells CASSYLIAADTQYF. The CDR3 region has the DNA TGTGCCAGCAGTTATTTAATAGCGGCAGATACGCAGTATTTT.

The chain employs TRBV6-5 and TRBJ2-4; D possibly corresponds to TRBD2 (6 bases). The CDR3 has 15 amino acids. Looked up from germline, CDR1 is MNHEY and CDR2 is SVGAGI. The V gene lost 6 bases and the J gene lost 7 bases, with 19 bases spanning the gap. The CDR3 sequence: CASRLTRGPRNIQYF. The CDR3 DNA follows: TGTGCCAGCAGGCTGACTAGAGGCCCCCGCAACATTCAGTACTTC.

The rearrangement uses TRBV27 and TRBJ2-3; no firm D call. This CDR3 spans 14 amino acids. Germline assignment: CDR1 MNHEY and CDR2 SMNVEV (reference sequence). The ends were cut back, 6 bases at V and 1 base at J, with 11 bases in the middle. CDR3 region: CASRPGFRTDTQYF. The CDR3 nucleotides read TGTGCCAGCAGGCCCGGGTTCCGCACAGATACGCAGTATTTT.

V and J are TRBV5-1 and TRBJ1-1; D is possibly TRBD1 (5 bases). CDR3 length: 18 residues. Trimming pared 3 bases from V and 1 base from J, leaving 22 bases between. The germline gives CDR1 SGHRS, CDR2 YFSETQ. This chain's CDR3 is CASSWEVRFLGANTEAFF. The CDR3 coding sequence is TGCGCCAGCAGCTGGGAAGTACGGTTTTTAGGGGCGAACACTGAAGCTTTCTTT. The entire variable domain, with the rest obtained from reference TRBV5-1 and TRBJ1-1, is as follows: KAGVTQTPRYLIKTRGQQVTLSCSPISGHRSVSWYQQTPGQGLQFLFEYFSETQRNKGNFPGRFSGRQFSNSRSEMNVSTLELGDSALYLCASSWEVRFLGANTEAFFGQGTRLTVV.

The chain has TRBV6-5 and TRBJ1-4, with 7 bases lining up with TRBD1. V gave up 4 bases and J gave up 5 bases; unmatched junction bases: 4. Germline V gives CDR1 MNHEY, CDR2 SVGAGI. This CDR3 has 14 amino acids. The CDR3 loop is CASSFLTGNEKLFF. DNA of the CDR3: TGTGCCAGCAGTTTCCTGACAGGGAATGAAAAACTGTTTTTT.

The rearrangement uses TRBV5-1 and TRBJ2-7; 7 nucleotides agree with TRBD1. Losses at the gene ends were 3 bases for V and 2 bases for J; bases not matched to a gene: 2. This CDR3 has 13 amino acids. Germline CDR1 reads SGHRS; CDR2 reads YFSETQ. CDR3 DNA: TGCGCCAGCAGCTATGACAGGGCCTACGAGCAGTACTTC. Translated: CASSYDRAYEQYF.